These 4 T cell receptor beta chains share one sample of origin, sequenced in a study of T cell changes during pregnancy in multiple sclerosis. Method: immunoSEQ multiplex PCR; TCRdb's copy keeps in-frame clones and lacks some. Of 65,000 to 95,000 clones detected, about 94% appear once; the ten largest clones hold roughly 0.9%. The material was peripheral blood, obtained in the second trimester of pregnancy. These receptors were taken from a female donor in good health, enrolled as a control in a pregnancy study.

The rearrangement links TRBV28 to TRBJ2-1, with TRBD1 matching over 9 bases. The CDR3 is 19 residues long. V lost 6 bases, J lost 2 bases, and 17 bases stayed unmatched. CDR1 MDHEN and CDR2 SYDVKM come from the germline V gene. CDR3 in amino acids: CASRRGGTGYFSTYNEQFF. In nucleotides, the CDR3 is TGTGCCAGCAGAAGGGGGGGGACAGGGTATTTCTCAACCTACAATGAGCAGTTCTTC.

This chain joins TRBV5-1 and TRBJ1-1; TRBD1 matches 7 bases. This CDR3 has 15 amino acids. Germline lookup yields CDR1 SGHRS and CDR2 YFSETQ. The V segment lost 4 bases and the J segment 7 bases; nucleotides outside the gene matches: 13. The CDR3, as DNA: TGCGCCAGCAGCCTAAGCCCGGGACAGATAAATGAAGCTTTCTTT. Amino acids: CASSLSPGQINEAFF.

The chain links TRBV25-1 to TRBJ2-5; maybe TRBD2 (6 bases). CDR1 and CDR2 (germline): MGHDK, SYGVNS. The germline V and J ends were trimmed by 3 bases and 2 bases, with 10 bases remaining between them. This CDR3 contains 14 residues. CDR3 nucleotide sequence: TGTGCCAGCAGTGACGTCGGGAGTCAAGAGACCCAGTACTTC. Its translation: CASSDVGSQETQYF. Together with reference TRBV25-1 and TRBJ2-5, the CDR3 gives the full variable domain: EADIYQTPRYLVIGTGKKITLECSQTMGHDKMYWYQQDPGMELHLIHYSYGVNSTEKGDLSSESTVSRIRTEHFPLTLESARPSHTSQYLCASSDVGSQETQYFGPGTRLLVL.

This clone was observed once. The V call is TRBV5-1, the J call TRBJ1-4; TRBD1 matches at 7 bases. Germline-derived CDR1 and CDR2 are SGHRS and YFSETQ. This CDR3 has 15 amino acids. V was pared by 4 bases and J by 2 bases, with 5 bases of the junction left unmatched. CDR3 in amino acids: CASSVTGDTNEKLFF. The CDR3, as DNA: TGCGCCAGCAGCGTAACAGGGGATACTAATGAAAAACTGTTTTTT.